This T cell receptor beta chain was recorded in a study of T cell responses to AZD1222 COVID-19 vaccine. V lost 3 bases and J 0 bases, leaving 15 bases between the germline ends. The CDR3 runs to 17 residues. Germline V lookup: CDR1 WSHSY, CDR2 SAAADI. Regarding this clone: Its target is unknown.

Notes on the study in general: Recipients of two AZD1222 doses showed rising Spike-specific TCR breadth and depth. The donor cohort was predominantly white British with a female majority, and clonal diversity may have been underestimated. Baseline seropositivity occurred in only a handful of AZD1222 recipients.

The assay was immunoSEQ multiplex PCR, and TCRdb's table has in-frame clones only and misses some. The profile shows some 150,000 clones, roughly 91% of them singletons. The material sequenced was peripheral blood, taken on day 0 of AZD1222 vaccination. This receptor was taken from an adult in good health. The chain joins TRBV10-2 to TRBJ1-5; TRBD1 might be the D (5 bases). Written as DNA, the CDR3 is TGCGCCAGCAGTGACCACGGACGGGGGGATAGCAATCAGCCCCAGCATTTT. Residues: CASSDHGRGDSNQPQHF.